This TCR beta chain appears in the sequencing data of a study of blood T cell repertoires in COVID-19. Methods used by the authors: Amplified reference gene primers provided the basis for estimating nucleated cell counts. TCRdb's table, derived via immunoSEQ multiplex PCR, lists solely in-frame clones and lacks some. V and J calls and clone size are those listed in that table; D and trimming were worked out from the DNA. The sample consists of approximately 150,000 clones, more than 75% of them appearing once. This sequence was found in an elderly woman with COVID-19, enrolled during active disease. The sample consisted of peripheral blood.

The CDR3 loop is CASSASGSTTPAFF. CDR3 sequence (DNA): TGTGCCAGCAGCGCCTCCGGGTCCACCACTCCAGCTTTCTTT. The chain is built from TRBV9 and TRBJ1-1; D remains unclear. This CDR3 is 14 amino acids long. Per the germline V gene, CDR1 is SGDLS and CDR2 is YYNGEE. Trimming took off 3 bases at V and 10 bases at J, with 19 bases between the two ends. The full variable domain, rest sourced from reference TRBV9 and TRBJ1-1, is DSGVTQTPKHLITATGQRVTLRCSPRSGDLSVYWYQQSLDQGLQFLIQYYNGEERAKGNILERFSAQQFPDLHSELNLSSLELGDSALYFCASSASGSTTPAFFGQGTRLTVV.